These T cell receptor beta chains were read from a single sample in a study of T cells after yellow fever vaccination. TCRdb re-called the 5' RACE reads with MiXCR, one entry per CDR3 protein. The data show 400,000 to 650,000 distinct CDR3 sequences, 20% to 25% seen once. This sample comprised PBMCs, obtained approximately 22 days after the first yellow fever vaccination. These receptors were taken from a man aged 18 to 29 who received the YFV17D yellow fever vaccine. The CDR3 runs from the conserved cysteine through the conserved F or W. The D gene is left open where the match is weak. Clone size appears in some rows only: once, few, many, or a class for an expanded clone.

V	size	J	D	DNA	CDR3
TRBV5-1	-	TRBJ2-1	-	TGCGCCAGCTGGGACTTATACAATGAGCAGTTCTTC	CASWDLYNEQFF
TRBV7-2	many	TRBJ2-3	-	TGTGCCAGCAGCTCCAGAGCTAGCACAGATACGCAGTATTTT	CASSSRASTDTQYF
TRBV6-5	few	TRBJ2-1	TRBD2	TGTGCCAGCAGTTCACCGGGACTAAAAAGCTCCTACAATGAGCAGTTCTTC	CASSSPGLKSSYNEQFF
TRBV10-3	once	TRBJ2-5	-	TGTGCCATCAGTGATAAGAGGAGTAGGACTCAAGAGACCCAGTACTTC	CAISDKRSRTQETQYF
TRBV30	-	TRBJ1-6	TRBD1	TGTGCCTGGCACCGGGACAGGGCAACGACCCTCCACTTT	CAWHRDRATTLHF
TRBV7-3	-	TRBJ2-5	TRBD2	TGTGCCAGCAGCAGGGACTCTAGCGGGGGGGCCGCGGAGACCCAGTACTTC	CASSRDSSGGAAETQYF
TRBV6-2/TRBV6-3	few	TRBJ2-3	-	TGTGCCAGCAGTTACGGGGCGGGGGCCCGTCAAGGAACGCAGTATTTT	CASSYGAGARQGTQYF
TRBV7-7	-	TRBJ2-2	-	TGTGCTAGCAGCTTGGTGCCATCCGGGGAGCTGTTTTTT	CASSLVPSGELFF
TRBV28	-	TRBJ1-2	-	TGTGCCAGCAGTTTCATGGGGTCCAACTATGGCTACACCTTC	CASSFMGSNYGYTF
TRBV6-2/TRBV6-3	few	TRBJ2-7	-	TGTGCCAGCATAGACACTTCTACCTACGAGCAGTACTTC	CASIDTSTYEQYF
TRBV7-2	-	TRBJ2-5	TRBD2	TGTGCCAGCAGCTTAAGCGGGGCGGGTGGGACCCAGTACTTC	CASSLSGAGGTQYF
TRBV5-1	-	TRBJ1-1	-	TGCGCCAGCAGCTCGGGCGCGGACACTGAAGCTTTCTTT	CASSSGADTEAFF
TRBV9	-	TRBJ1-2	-	TGTGCCAGCAGCGTAGATTACGGCAGAATTAACTATGGCTACACCTTC	CASSVDYGRINYGYTF
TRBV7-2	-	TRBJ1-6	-	TGTGCCAGCAGCTTAGCAGAGGGACTGTCTAATTCACCCCTCCACTTT	CASSLAEGLSNSPLHF
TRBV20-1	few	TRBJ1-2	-	TGCAGTGCTATACCGGAGAACTATGGCTACACCTTC	CSAIPENYGYTF
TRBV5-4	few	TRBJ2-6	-	TGTGCCAGCAGCTTGGAGCAGCTCTCTGAGGCCAACGTCCTGACTTTC	CASSLEQLSEANVLTF
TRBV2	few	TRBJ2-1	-	TGTGCCAGCAGTGATTTCGAGGCGCAGTTCTTC	CASSDFEAQFF
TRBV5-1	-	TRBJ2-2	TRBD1	TGCGCCAGCAGCAGGGGAACAGGGGCGGCGAACACCGGGGAGCTGTTTTTT	CASSRGTGAANTGELFF
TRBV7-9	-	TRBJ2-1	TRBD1	TGTGCCAGCAGCCATCCCCGGACAGGGGGTAATGAGCAGTTCTTC	CASSHPRTGGNEQFF
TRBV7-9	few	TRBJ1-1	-	TGTGCCAGCAGCGAGAGCGGGGGATGGAACACTGAAGCTTTCTTT	CASSESGGWNTEAFF
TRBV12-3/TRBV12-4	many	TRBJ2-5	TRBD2	TGTGCCAGGAGTTTAGCGGGGCCGGAGGGGACCCAGTACTTC	CARSLAGPEGTQYF
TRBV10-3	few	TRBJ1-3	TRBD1	TGTGCCATCAGTGGATCTTTGGACAGGCCACGGAACTCCATATATTTT	CAISGSLDRPRNSIYF
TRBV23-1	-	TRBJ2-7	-	TGCGCCAGCAGTCCGTTGACAGGCCACTACGAGCAGTACTTC	CASSPLTGHYEQYF
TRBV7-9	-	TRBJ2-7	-	TGTGCCAGCAGCTTAGGCGGGGGCCCCTACGAGCAGTACTTC	CASSLGGGPYEQYF
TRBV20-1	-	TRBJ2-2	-	TGCAGTGCTAGAGATCGGGTGGCAATCCCCGGGGAGCTGTTTTTT	CSARDRVAIPGELFF
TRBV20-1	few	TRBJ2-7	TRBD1	TGCAGTGCTAGAGGGACAGGGATAAACGAGCAGTACTTC	CSARGTGINEQYF
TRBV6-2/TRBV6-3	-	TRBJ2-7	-	TGTGCCAGCAGTTACCCATTCGGACTACGAAGCACCTACGAGCAGTACTTC	CASSYPFGLRSTYEQYF
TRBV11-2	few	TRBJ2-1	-	TGTGCCAGCAGCTTAGTTCTAATCTCCTACAATGAGCAGTTCTTC	CASSLVLISYNEQFF
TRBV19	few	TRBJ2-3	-	TGTGCCAGTAGAAGAGGGTGGGGGGCCTGGACAGATACGCAGTATTTT	CASRRGWGAWTDTQYF